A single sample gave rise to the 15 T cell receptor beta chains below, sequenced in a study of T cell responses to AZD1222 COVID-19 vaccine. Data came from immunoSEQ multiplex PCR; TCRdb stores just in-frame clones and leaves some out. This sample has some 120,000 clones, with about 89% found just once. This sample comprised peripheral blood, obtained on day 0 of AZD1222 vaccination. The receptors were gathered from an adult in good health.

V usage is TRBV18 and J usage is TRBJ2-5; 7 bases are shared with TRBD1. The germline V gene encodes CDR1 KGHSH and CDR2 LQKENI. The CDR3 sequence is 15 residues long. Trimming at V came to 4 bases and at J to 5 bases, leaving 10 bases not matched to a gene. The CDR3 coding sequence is TGTGCCAGCTCACGACCGACAGGGCGAGGGGAGACCCAGTACTTC. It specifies CASSRPTGRGETQYF. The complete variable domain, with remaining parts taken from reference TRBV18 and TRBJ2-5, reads NAGVMQNPRHLVRRRGQEARLRCSPMKGHSHVYWYRQLPEEGLKFMVYLQKENIIDESGMPKERFSAEFPKEGPSILRIQQVVRGDSAAYFCASSRPTGRGETQYFGPGTRLLVL.

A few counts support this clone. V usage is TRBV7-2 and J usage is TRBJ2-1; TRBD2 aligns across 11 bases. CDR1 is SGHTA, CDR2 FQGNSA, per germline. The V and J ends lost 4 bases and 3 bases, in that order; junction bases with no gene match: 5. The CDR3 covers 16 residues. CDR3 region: CASSWFLAGGYNEQFF. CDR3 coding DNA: TGTGCCAGCAGCTGGTTTCTAGCGGGGGGCTACAATGAGCAGTTCTTC.

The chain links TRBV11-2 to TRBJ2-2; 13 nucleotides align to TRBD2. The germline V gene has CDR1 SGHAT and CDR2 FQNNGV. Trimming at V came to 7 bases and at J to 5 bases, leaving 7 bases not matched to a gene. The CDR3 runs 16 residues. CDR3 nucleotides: TGTGCCAGCAAGATACTAGCGGGAGGGGAAACCGGGGAGCTGTTTTTT. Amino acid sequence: CASKILAGGETGELFF. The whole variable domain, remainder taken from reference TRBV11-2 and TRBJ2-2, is EAGVAQSPRYKIIEKRQSVAFWCNPISGHATLYWYQQILGQGPKLLIQFQNNGVVDDSQLPKDRFSAERLKGVDSTLKIQPAKLEDSAVYLCASKILAGGETGELFFGEGSRLTVL.

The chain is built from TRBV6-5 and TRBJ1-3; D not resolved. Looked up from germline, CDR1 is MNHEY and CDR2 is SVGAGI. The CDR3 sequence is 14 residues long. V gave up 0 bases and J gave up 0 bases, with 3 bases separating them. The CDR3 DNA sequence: TGTGCCAGCAGTTACTCGAACTCTGGAAACACCATATATTTT. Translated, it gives CASSYSNSGNTIYF.

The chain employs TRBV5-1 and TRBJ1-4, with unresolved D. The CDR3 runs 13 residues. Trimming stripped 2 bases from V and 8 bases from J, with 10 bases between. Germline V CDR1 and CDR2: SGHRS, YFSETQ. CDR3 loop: CASSLAGNEKLFF. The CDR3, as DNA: TGCGCCAGCAGCTTAGCCGGGAACGAAAAACTGTTTTTT.

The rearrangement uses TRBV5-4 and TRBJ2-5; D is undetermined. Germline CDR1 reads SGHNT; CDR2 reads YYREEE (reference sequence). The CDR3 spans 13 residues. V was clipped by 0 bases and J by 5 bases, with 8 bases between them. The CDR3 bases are TGTGCCAGCAGCTTGGTAGTAGATGAGACCCAGTACTTC. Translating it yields CASSLVVDETQYF.

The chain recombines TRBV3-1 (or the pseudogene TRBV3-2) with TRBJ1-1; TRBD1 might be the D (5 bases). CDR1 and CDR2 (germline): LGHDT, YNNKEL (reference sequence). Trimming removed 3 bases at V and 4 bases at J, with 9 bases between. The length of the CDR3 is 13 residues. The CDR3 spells CASSHQGPTEAFF. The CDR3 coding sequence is TGTGCCAGCAGCCACCAGGGTCCCACTGAAGCTTTCTTT.

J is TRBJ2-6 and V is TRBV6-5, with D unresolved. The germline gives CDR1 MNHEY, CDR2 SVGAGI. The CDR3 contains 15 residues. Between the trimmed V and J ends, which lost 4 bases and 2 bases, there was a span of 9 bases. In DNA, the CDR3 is TGTGCCAGCAGTTTCTTCTCCGCTGGGGCCAACGTCCTGACTTTC. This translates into CASSFFSAGANVLTF.

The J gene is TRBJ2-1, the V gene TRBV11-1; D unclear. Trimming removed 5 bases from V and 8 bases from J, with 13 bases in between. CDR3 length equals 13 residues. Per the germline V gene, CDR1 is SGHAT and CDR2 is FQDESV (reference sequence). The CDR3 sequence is CASSKRSLDEQFF. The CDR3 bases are TGTGCCAGCAGCAAGCGTAGTCTCGATGAGCAGTTCTTC.

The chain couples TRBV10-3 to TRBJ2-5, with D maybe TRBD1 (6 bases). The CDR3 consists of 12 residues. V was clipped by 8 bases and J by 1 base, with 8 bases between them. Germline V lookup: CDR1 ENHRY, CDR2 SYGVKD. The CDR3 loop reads CAIGQTQETQYF. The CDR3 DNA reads TGTGCCATCGGACAGACCCAAGAGACCCAGTACTTC.

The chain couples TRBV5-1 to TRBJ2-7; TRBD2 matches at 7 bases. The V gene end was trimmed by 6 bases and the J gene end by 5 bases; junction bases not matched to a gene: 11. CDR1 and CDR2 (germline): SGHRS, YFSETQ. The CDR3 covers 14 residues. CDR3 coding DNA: TGCGCCAGCAACCCGGATCCGGGAGGCGACGAGCAGTACTTC. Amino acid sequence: CASNPDPGGDEQYF.

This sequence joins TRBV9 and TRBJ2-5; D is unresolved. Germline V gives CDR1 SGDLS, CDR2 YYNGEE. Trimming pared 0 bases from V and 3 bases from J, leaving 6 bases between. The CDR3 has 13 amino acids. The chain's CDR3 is CASSVDTEETQYF. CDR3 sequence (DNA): TGTGCCAGCAGCGTAGACACCGAAGAGACCCAGTACTTC. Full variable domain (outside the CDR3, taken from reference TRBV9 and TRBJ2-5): DSGVTQTPKHLITATGQRVTLRCSPRSGDLSVYWYQQSLDQGLQFLIQYYNGEERAKGNILERFSAQQFPDLHSELNLSSLELGDSALYFCASSVDTEETQYFGPGTRLLVL.

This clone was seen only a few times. CDR3 protein: CASSDAKNTEAFF. Written as DNA, the CDR3 is TGTGCCAGCAGTGACGCTAAGAACACTGAAGCTTTCTTT. V is TRBV6-1 and J is TRBJ1-1; D ambiguous. The germline V gene has CDR1 MNHNS and CDR2 SASEGT. V lost 3 bases to trimming and J lost 1 base, with 6 bases between them. CDR3 length: 13 residues.

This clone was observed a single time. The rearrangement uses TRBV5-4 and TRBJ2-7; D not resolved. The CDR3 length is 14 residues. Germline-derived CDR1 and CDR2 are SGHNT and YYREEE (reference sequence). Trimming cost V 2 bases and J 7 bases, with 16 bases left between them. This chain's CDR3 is CASSFDPLWGEQYF. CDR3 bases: TGTGCCAGCAGCTTCGACCCCCTTTGGGGAGAGCAGTACTTC.

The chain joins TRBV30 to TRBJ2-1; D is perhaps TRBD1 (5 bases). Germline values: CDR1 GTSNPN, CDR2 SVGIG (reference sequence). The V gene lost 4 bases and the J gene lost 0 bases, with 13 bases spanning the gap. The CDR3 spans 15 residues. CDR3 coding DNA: TGTGCCTGGAACCCTGACAGTTCCTCCTACAATGAGCAGTTCTTC. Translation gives CAWNPDSSSYNEQFF.